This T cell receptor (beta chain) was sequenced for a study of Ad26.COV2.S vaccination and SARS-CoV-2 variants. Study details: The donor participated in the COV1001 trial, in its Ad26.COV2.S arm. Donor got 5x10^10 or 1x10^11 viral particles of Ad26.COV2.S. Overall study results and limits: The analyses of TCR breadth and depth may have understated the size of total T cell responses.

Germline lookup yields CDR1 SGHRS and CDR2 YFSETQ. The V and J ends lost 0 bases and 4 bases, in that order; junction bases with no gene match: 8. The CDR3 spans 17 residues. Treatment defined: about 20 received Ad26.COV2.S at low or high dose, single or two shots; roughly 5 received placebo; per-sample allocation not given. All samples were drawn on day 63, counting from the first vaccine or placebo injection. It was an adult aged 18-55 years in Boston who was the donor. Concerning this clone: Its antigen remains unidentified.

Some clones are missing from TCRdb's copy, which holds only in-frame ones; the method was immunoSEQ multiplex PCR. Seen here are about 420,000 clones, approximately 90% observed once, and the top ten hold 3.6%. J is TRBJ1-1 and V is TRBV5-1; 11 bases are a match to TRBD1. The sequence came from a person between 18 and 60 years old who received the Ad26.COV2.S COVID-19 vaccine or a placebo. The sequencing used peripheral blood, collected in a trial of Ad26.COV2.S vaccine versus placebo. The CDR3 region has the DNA TGCGCCAGCAGCTTGGATGGGACAGGGGGTGTTGGCACTGAAGCTTTCTTT. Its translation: CASSLDGTGGVGTEAFF.